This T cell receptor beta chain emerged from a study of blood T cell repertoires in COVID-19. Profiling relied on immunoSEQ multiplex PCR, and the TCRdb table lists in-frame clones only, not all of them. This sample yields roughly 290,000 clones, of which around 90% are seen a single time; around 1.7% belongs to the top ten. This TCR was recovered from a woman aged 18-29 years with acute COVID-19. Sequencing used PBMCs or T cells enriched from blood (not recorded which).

The CDR3 DNA reads as TGTGCCAGCAGTCCCGGACAGCGCTATGGCTACACCTTC. Amino acids: CASSPGQRYGYTF. The chain joins TRBV6-5 to TRBJ1-2; D possibly corresponds to TRBD1 (6 bases). V was trimmed by 5 bases and J by 4 bases, leaving 11 bases between them. Germline CDR1 is MNHEY and CDR2 is SVGAGI. This CDR3 is 13 amino acids long.